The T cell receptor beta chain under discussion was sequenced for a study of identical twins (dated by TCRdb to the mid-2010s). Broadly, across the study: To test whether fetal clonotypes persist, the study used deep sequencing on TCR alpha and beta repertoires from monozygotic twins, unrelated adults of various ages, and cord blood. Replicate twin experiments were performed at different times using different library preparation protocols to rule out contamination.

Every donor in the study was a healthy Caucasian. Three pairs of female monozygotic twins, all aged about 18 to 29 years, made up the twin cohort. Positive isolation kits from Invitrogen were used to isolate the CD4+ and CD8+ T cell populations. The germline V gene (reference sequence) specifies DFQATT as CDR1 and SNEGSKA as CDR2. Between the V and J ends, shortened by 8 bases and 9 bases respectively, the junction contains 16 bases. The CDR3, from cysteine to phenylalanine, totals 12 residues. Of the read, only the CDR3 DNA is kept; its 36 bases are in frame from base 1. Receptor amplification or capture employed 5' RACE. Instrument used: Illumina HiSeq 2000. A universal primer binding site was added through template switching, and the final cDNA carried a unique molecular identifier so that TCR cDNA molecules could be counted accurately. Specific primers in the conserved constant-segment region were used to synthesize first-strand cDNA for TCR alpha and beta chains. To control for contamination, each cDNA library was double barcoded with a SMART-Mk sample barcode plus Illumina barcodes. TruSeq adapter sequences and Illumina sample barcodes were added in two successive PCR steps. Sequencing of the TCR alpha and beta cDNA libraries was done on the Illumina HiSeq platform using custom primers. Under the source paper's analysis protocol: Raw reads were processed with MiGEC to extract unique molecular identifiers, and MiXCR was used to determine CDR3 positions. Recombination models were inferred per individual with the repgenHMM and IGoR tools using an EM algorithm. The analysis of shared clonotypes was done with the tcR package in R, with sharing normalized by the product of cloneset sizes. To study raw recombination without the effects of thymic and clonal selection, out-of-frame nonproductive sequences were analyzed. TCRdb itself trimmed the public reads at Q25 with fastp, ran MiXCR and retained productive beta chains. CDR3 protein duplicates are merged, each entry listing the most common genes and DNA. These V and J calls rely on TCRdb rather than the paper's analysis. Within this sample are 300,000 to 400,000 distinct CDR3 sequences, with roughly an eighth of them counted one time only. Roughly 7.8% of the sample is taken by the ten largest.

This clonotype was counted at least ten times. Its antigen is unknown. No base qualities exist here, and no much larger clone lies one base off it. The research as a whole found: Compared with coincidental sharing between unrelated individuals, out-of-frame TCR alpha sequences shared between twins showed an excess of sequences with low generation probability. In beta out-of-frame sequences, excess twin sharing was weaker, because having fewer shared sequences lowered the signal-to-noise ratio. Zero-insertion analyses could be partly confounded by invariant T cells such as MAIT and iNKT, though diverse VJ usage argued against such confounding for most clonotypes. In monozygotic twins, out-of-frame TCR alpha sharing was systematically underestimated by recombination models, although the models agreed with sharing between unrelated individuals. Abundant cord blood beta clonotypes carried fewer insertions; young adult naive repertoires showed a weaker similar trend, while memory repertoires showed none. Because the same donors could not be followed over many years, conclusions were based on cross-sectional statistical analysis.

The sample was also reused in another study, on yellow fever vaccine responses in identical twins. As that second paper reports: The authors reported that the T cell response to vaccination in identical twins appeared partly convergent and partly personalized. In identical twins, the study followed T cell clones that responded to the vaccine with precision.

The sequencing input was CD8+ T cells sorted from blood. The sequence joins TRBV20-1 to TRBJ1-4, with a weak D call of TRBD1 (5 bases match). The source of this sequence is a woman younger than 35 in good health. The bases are TGCAGTTCTTACCGGGGGGATAAAAAACTGTTTTTT. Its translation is CSSYRGDKKLFF.